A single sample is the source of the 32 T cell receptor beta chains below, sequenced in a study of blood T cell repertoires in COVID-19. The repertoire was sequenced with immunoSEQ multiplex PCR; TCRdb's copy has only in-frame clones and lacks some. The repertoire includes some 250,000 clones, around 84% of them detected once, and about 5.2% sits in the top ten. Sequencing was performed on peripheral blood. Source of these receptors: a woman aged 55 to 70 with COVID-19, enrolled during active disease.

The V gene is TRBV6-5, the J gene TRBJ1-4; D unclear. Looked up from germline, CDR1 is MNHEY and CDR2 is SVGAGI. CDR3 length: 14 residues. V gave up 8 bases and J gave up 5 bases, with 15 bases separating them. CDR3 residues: CASAIQARNEKLFF. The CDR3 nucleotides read TGTGCCAGCGCCATCCAGGCCAGGAATGAAAAACTGTTTTTT.

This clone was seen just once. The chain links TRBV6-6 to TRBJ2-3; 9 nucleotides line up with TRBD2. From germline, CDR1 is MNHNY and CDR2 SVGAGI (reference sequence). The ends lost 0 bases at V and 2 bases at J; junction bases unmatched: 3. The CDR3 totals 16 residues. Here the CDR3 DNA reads TGTGCCAGCAGTTACTCGGCTAGCGGGATCACAGATACGCAGTATTTT. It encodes CASSYSASGITDTQYF.

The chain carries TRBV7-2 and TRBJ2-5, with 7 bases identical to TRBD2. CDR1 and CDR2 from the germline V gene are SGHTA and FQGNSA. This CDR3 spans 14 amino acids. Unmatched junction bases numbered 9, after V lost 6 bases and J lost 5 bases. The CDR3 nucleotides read TGTGCCAGCAGTCTGTCTGTCGGGAGGGAGACCCAGTACTTC. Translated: CASSLSVGRETQYF.

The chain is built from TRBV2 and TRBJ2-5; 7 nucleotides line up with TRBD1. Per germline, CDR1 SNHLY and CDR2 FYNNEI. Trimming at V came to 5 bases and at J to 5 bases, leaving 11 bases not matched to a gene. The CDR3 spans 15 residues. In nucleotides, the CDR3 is TGTGCCAGCAGTCCCGAGAGGGGGCGCGGGGAGACCCAGTACTTC. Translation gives CASSPERGRGETQYF.

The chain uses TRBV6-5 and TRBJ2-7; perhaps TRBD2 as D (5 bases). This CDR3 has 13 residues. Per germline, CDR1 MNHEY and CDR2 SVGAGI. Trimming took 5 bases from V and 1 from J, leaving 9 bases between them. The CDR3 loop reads CASSPPGSYEQYF. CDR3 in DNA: TGTGCCAGCAGTCCCCCGGGGTCCTACGAGCAGTACTTC.

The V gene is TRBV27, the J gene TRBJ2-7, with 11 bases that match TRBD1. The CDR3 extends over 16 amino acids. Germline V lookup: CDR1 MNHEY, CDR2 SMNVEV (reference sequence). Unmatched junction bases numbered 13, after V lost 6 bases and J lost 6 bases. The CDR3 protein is CASSQMVGQGASEQYF. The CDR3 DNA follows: TGTGCCAGCAGCCAAATGGTAGGACAGGGGGCGAGCGAGCAGTACTTC.

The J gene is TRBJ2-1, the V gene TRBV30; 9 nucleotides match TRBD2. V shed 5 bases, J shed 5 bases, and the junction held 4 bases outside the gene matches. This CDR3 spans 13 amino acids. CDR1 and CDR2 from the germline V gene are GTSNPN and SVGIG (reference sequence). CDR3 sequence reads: CAWGGLADNEQFF. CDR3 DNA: TGTGCCTGGGGGGGACTAGCTGACAATGAGCAGTTCTTC.

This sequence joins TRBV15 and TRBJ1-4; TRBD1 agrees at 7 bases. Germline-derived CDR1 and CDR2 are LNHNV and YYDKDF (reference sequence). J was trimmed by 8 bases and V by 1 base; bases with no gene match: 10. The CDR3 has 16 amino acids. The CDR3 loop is CATSRVMTGSGEKLFF. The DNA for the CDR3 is TGTGCCACCAGCAGAGTGATGACAGGGTCGGGCGAAAAACTGTTTTTT.

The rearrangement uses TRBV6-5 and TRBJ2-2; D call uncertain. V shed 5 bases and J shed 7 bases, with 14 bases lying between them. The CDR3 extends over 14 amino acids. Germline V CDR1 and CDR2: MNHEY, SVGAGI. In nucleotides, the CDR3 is TGTGCCAGCAGTAATACCAGGTTCGTCGGGGAGCTGTTTTTT. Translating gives CASSNTRFVGELFF.

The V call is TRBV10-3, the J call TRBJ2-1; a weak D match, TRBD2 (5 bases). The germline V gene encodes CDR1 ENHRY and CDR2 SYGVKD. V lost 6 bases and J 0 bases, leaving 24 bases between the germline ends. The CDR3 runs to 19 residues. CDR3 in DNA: TGTGCCATCAGATCTGACGGGGTCGTTGGATATAGCTCCTACAATGAGCAGTTCTTC. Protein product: CAIRSDGVVGYSSYNEQFF.

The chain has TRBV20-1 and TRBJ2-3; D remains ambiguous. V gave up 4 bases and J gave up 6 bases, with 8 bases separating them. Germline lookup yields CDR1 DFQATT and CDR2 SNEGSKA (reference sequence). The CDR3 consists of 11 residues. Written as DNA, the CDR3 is TGCAGTGCTACCCACGGGGATACGCAGTATTTT. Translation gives CSATHGDTQYF.

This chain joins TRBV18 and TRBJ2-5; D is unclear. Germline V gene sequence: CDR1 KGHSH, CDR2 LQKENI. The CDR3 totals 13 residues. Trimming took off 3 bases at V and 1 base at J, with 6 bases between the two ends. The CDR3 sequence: CASSPFSQETQYF. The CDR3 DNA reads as TGTGCCAGCTCACCCTTCAGCCAAGAGACCCAGTACTTC.

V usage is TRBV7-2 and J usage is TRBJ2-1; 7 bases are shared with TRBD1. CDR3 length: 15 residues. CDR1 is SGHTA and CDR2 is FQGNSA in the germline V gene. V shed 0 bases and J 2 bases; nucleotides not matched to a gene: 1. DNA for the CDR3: TGTGCCAGCAGCTTAGCGGGACAGCCCTACAATGAGCAGTTCTTC. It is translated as CASSLAGQPYNEQFF.

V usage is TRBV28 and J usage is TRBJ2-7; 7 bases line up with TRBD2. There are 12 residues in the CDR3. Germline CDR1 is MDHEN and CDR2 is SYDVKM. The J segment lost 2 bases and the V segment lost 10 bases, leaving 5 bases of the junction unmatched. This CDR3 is CAIRRGTYEQYF. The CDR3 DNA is TGTGCCATCAGGCGGGGGACCTACGAGCAGTACTTC.

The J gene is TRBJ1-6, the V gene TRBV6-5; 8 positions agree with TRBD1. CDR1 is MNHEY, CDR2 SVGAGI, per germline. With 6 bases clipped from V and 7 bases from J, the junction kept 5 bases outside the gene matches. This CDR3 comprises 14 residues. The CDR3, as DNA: TGTGCCAGCAGCCCCCGACAGGGGAATTCACCCCTCCACTTT. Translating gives CASSPRQGNSPLHF.

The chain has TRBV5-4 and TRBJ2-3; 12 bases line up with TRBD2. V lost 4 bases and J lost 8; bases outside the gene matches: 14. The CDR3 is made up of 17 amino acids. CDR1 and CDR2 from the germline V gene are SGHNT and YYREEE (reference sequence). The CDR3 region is CASSRVGASGRAATQYF. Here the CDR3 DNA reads TGTGCCAGCAGCCGTGTCGGGGCTAGCGGGAGGGCCGCTACGCAGTATTTT.

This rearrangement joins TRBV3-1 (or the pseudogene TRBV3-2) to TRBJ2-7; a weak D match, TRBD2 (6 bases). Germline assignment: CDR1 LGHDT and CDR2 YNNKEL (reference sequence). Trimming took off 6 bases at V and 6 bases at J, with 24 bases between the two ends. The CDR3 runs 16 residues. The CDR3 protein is CASSQSAGLTRSEQYF. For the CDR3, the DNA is TGTGCCAGCAGTCAATCGGCGGGACTGACTCGCTCCGAGCAGTACTTC.

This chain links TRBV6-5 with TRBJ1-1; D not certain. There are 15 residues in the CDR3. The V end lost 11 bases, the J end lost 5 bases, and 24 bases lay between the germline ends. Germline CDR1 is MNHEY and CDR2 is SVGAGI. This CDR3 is CASKLEGNLGTEAFF. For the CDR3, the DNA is TGTGCCTCAAAGCTCGAGGGAAATCTGGGAACTGAAGCTTTCTTT.

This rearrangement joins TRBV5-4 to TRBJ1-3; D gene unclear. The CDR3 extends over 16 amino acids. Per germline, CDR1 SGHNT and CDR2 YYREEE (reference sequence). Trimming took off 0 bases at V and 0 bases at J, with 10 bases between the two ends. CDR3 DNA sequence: TGTGCCAGCAGCTTGGACAGCTTTTACTCTGGAAACACCATATATTTT. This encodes CASSLDSFYSGNTIYF.

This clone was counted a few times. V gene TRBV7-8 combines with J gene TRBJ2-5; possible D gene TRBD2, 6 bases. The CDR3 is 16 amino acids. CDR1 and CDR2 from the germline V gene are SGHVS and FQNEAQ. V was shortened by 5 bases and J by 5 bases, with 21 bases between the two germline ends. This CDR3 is CASSQAGGLVRETQYF. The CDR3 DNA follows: TGTGCCAGCAGCCAAGCGGGCGGGTTAGTGAGGGAGACCCAGTACTTC.

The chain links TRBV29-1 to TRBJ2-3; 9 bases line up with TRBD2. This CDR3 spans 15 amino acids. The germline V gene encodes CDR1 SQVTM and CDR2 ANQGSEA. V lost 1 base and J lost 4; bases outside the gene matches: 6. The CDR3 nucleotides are TGCAGCGTTGAAGGCGGAGCGGGAGGTTCAGATACGCAGTATTTT. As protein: CSVEGGAGGSDTQYF.

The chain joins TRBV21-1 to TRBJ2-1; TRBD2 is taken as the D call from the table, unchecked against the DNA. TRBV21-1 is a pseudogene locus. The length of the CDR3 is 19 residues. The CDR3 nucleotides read TGTGCCAGCAGCAAAGCGGCGACTAGCGGGAGTTTTGTTGCAGATGAGCAGTTCTTC. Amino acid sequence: CASSKAATSGSFVADEQFF.

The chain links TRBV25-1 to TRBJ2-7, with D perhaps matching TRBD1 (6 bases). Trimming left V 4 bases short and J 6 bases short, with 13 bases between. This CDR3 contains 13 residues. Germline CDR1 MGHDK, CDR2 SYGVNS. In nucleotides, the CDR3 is TGTGCCAGCAGTGGGTTACAGGGCTCCGAGCAGTACTTC. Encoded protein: CASSGLQGSEQYF.

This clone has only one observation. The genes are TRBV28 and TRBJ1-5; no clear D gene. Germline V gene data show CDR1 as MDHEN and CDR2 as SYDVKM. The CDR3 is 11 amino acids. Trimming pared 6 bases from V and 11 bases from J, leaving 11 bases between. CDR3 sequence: CASRSPGSQHF. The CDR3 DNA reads TGTGCCAGCAGGTCACCGGGGTCCCAGCATTTT.

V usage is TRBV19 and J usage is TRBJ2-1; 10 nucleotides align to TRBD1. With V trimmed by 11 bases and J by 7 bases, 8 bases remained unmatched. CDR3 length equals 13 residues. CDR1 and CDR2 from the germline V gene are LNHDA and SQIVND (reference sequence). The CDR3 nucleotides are TGTGCCTCACGGGACAGGGGTAATAATGAGCAGTTCTTC. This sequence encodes CASRDRGNNEQFF.

CDR3 in DNA: TGTGCCAGCTCACCGAGACAGGGGACCTCCTGGGAAGCTTTCTTT. Encoded protein: CASSPRQGTSWEAFF. The V gene is TRBV18, the J gene TRBJ1-1; TRBD1 aligns across 8 bases. J was trimmed by 8 bases and V by 3 bases; bases with no gene match: 11. Looked up from germline, CDR1 is KGHSH and CDR2 is LQKENI. The CDR3 sequence is 15 residues long.

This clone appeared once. The CDR3 is CASSLGGTGSNQPQHF. The CDR3 nucleotides read TGCGCCAGCAGCTTAGGAGGGACAGGTAGCAATCAGCCCCAGCATTTT. This chain joins TRBV5-1 and TRBJ1-5; TRBD1 aligns across 8 bases. The CDR3 loop spans 16 amino acids. Germline V gives CDR1 SGHRS, CDR2 YFSETQ. V was pared by 2 bases and J by 0 bases, with 4 bases of the junction left unmatched.

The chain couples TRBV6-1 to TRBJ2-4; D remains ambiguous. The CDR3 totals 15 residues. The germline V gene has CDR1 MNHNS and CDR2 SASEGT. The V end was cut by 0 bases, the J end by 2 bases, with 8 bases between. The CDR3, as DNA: TGTGCCAGCAGTGAAGCACGGGTTACCAAAAACATTCAGTACTTC. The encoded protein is CASSEARVTKNIQYF.

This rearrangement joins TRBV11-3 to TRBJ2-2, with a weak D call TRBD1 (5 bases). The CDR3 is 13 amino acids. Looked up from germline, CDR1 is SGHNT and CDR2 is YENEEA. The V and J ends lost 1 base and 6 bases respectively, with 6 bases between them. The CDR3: CASSLVRAGELFF. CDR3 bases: TGTGCCAGCAGCTTAGTCAGGGCCGGGGAGCTGTTTTTT.

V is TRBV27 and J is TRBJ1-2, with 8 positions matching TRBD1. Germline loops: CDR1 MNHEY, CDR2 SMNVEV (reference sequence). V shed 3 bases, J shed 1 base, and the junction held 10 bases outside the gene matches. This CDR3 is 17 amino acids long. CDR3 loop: CASSFRAGGEFNYGYTF. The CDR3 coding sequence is TGTGCCAGCAGTTTTAGGGCAGGGGGCGAATTTAACTATGGCTACACCTTC.

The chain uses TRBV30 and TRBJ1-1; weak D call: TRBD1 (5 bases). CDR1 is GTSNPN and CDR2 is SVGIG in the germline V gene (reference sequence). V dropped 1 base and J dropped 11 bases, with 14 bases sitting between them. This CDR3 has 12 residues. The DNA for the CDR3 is TGTGCCTGGAGTGCAGGAGGGACGGACGCTTTCTTT. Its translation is CAWSAGGTDAFF.

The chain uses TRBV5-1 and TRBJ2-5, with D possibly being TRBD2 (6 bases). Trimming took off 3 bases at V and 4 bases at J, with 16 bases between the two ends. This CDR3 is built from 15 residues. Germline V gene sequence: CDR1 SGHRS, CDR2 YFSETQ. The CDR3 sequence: CASSSPAGGGETQYF. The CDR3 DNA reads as TGCGCCAGCAGCTCCCCCGCCGGGGGAGGAGAGACCCAGTACTTC.